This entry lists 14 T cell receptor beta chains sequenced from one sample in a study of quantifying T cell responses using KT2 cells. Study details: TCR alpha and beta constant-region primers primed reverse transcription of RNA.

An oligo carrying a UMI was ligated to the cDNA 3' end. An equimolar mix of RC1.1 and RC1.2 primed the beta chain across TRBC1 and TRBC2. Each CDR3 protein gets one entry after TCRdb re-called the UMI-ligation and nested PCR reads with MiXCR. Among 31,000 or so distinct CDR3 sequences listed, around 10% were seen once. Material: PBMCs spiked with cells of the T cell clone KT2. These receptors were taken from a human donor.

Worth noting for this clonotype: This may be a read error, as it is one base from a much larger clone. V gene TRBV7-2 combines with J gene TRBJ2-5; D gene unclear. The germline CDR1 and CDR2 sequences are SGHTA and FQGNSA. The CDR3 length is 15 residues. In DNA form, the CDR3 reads TGTGCCGGCAGCTTAGACCAGAACCCAGCAGAGACCCAGTACTTC. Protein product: CAGSLDQNPAETQYF.

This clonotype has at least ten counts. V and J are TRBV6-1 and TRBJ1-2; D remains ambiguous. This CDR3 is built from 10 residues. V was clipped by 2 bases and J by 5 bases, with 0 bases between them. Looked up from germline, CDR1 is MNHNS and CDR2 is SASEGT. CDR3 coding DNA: TGTGCCAGCAGTGAATATGGCTACACCTTC. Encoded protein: CASSEYGYTF.

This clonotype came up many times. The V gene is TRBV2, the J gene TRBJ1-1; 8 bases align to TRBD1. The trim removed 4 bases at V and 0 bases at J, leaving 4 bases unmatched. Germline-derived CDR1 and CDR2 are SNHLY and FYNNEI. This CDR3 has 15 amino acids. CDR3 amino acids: CASSGRQGMNTEAFF. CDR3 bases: TGTGCCAGCAGTGGTAGACAGGGGATGAACACTGAAGCTTTCTTT.

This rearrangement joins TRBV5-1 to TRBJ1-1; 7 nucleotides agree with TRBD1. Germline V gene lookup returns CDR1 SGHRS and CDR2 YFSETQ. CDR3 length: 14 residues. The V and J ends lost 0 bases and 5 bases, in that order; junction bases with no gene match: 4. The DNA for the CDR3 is TGCGCCAGCAGCTTGGCAGGGGGTCGGACTGAAGCTTTCTTT. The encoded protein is CASSLAGGRTEAFF.

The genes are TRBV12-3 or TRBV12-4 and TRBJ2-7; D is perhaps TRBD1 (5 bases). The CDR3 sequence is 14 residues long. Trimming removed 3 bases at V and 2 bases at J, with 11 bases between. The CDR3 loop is CASSFRQGTYEQYF. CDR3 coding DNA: TGTGCCAGCAGTTTCCGGCAGGGCACCTACGAGCAGTACTTC.

CDR3 sequence: CASSYEGIAKNIQYF. In nucleotides, the CDR3 is TGTGCCAGCAGTTACGAGGGGATAGCCAAAAACATTCAGTACTTC. The gene calls are TRBV6-6 and TRBJ2-4; D assignment may be TRBD1 or TRBD2 (5 bases each). Germline CDR1 MNHNY, CDR2 SVGAGI (reference sequence). The CDR3 has 15 amino acids. V lost 2 bases, J lost 0 bases, and 8 bases lay in between.

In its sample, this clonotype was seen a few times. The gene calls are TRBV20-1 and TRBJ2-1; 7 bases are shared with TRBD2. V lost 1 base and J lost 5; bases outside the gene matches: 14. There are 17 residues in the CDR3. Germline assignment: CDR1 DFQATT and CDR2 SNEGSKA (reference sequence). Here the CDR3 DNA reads TGCAGTGCTAGAGTCAGGGTAAGAGCGGGATACCACAATGAGCAGTTCTTC. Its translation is CSARVRVRAGYHNEQFF.

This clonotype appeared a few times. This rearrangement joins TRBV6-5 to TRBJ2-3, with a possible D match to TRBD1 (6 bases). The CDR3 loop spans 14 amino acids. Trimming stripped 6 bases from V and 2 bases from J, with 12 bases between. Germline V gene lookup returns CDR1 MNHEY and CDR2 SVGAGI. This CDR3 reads CASRYRAVTDTQYF. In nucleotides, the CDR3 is TGTGCCAGCAGATACAGGGCCGTCACAGATACGCAGTATTTT.

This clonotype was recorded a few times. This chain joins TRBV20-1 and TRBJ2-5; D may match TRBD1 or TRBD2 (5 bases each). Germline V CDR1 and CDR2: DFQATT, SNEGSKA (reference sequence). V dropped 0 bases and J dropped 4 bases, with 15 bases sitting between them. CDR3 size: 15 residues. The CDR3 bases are TGCAGTGCTAGAGATCCGGGGCAGGGTAGAGAGACCCAGTACTTC. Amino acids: CSARDPGQGRETQYF.

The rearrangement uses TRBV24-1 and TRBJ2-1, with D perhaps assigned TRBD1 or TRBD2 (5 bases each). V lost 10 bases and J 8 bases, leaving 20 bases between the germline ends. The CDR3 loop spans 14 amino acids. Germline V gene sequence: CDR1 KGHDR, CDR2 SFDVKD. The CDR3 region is CATGRASTFDEQFF. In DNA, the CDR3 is TGTGCCACTGGCAGGGCTAGCACATTCGATGAGCAGTTCTTC.

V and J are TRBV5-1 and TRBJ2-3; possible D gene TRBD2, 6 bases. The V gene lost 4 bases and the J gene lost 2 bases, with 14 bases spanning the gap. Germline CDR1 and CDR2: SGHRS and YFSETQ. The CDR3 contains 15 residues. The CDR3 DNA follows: TGCGCCAGCAGCGGTCGGGAGTTAAACACAGATACGCAGTATTTT. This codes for CASSGRELNTDTQYF.

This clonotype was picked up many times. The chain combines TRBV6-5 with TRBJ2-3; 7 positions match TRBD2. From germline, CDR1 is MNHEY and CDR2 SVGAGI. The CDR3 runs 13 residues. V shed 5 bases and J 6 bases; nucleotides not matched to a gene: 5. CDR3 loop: CASSQRREDTQYF. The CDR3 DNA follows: TGTGCCAGCAGTCAACGGCGGGAGGATACGCAGTATTTT.

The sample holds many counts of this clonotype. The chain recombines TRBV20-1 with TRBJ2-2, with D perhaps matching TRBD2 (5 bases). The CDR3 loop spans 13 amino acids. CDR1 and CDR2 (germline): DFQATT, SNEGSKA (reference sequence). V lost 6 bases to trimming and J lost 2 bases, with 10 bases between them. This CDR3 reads CSAKRVNTGELFF. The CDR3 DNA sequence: TGCAGTGCAAAGAGGGTAAACACCGGGGAGCTGTTTTTT.

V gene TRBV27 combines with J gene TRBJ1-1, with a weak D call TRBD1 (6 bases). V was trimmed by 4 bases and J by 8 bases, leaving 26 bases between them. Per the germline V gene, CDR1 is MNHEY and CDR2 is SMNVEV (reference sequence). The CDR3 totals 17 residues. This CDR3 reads CASSSRVGQGIFREAFF. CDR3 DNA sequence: TGTGCCAGCAGTTCAAGGGTCGGGCAGGGGATCTTCAGGGAAGCTTTCTTT.